This T cell receptor (beta chain) originates from a study of T-cell reconstitution after alpha-beta-depleted transplantation in children. Germline CDR1 reads ENHRY; CDR2 reads SYGVKD. V lost 4 bases and J 2 bases, leaving 10 bases between the germline ends. The CDR3 is 14 amino acids. TCRbeta library construction was performed incorporating unique molecular identifiers. TCRdb ran MiXCR on the PCR reads and lists one entry per CDR3 protein. The sample lists around 200,000 distinct CDR3 sequences, 17% seen once, with around 45% in the top ten. The chain links TRBV10-3 to TRBJ2-3, with D perhaps matching TRBD1 (5 bases). This specimen consisted of PBMCs, mostly from graft donor cells, obtained 360 days after TCRalphabeta/CD19-depleted stem cell transplant. This TCR derives from a male patient under 10 years old who had a stem cell transplant for acute lymphoblastic leukemia, so the T cells may come from the graft donor. CDR3 in DNA: TGTGCCATCAGTGCGACAGTGACCACAGATACGCAGTATTTT. Protein: CAISATVTTDTQYF.